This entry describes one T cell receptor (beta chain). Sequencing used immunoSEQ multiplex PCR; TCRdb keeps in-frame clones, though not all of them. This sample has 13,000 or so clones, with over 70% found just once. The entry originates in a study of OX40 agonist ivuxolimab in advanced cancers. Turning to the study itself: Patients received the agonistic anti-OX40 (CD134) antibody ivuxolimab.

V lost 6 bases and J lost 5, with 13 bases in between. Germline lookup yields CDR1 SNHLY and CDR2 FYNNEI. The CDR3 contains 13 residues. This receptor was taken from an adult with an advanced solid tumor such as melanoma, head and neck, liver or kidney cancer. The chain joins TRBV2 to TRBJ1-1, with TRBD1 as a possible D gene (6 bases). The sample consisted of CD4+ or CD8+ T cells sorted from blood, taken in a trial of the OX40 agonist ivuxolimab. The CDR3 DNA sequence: TGTGCCAGCAGCGCATCCGGGACAACTGAAGCTTTCTTT. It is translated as CASSASGTTEAFF.